What follows are 28 T cell receptor beta chains derived from one specimen sequenced in a study of cytomegalovirus exposure and HLA in healthy donors. Amplification used 60 Vbeta primers and 13 Jbeta primers. This table comes from immunoSEQ multiplex PCR, and its TCRdb copy is limited to in-frame clones, with some not included. Of under 250,000 clones listed, just under 80% are singletons. The sequenced sample was PBMCs. Every receptor here comes from a boy aged 5-17 years in good health and CMV-seronegative.

The V call is TRBV30, the J call TRBJ2-5; weak D call: TRBD1 (5 bases). The DNA matches TRBJ2-7 better at its end, which makes the J call doubtful. Germline V gene lookup returns CDR1 GTSNPN and CDR2 SVGIG (reference sequence). CDR3 length: 14 amino acids. CDR3 amino acids: CAWSVRVGAYEQYF. In DNA, the CDR3 is TGTGCCTGGAGTGTACGGGTAGGGGCCTACGAGCAGTACTTC.

CDR3 loop: CASSLHLRGRTGAEQYF. As DNA, the CDR3 is TGTGCCAGCAGTTTACACCTAAGGGGTCGGACAGGGGCCGAGCAGTACTTC. The rearrangement joins TRBV27 to TRBJ2-7, with 9 bases that match TRBD1. This CDR3 is built from 17 residues. Germline V CDR1 and CDR2: MNHEY, SMNVEV (reference sequence). With 2 bases clipped from V and 6 bases from J, the junction kept 14 bases outside the gene matches.

The V gene is TRBV14, the J gene TRBJ2-1, with TRBD1 identical over 9 bases. V lost 4 bases and J lost 2; bases outside the gene matches: 6. Germline CDR1 reads SGHDN; CDR2 reads FVKESK. The CDR3 consists of 16 residues. The chain's CDR3 is CASSLKRTGAYNEQFF. DNA of the CDR3: TGTGCCAGCAGCCTTAAGCGGACAGGGGCCTACAATGAGCAGTTCTTC. Using reference TRBV14 and TRBJ2-1 for the parts outside the CDR3, the full variable domain is EAGVTQFPSHSVIEKGQTVTLRCDPISGHDNLYWYRRVMGKEIKFLLHFVKESKQDESGMPNNRFLAERTGGTYSTLKVQPAELEDSGVYFCASSLKRTGAYNEQFFGPGTRLTVL.

In this sample, this clone turned up once. This chain joins TRBV30 and TRBJ2-5; maybe TRBD1 (7 bases). Matching the DNA end better, TRBJ2-7 makes the J call doubtful. There are 17 residues in the CDR3. The germline V gene encodes CDR1 GTSNPN and CDR2 SVGIG (reference sequence). The CDR3 here is CAWSRPITGDSSYEQYF. For the CDR3, the DNA is TGTGCCTGGAGCCGCCCGATAACAGGGGACTCGTCCTACGAGCAGTACTTC.

The J gene is TRBJ1-1, the V gene TRBV6-5; 8 nucleotides match TRBD1. Germline V gives CDR1 MNHEY, CDR2 SVGAGI. The length of the CDR3 is 15 residues. The V gene end was trimmed by 5 bases and the J gene end by 4 bases; junction bases not matched to a gene: 9. As DNA, the CDR3 is TGTGCCAGCAGTACCGACAGGGGTGGAGGCACTGAAGCTTTCTTT. This codes for CASSTDRGGGTEAFF.

This chain links TRBV4-2 with TRBJ1-4, with D unresolved. Trimming took off 0 bases at V and 8 bases at J, with 25 bases between the two ends. CDR1 and CDR2 from the germline V gene are LGHNA and YNFKEQ. The CDR3 has 19 amino acids. The CDR3 region is CASSQDAMSVGGGGEKLFF. CDR3 coding DNA: TGTGCCAGCAGCCAAGATGCGATGAGTGTGGGAGGCGGCGGAGAAAAACTGTTTTTT.

The V gene is TRBV1, the J gene TRBJ1-6. TRBV1 is deemed a pseudogene. The CDR3 is 11 amino acids. The CDR3 region is CTSSQGRTLHF. The CDR3 nucleotides are TGCACCAGCAGCCAAGGGAGGACCCTCCACTTT.

This clone was recorded only once. This chain joins TRBV4-1 and TRBJ1-5, with 11 positions matching TRBD1. Trimming took 1 base from V and 6 from J; bases not matched to a gene: 5. CDR3 length equals 16 residues. Germline values: CDR1 MGHRA, CDR2 YSYEKL. CDR3 nucleotide sequence: TGCGCCAGCAGCCAAGGGACAGGGGGCACGATTCAGCCCCAGCATTTT. Protein sequence: CASSQGTGGTIQPQHF.

CDR3 in amino acids: CASSLRGSRNQPQHF. Written as DNA, the CDR3 is TGTGCCAGCAGCTTACGGGGAAGTAGGAATCAGCCCCAGCATTTT. V usage is TRBV7-2 and J usage is TRBJ1-5; D uncertain. Germline V gene lookup returns CDR1 SGHTA and CDR2 FQGNSA. This CDR3 has 15 amino acids. Trimming left V 2 bases short and J 4 bases short, with 12 bases between.

The chain combines TRBV11-2 with TRBJ2-7; 8 bases are shared with TRBD2. The CDR3 is made up of 14 amino acids. From germline, CDR1 is SGHAT and CDR2 FQNNGV. V lost 5 bases, J lost 4 bases, and 7 bases stayed unmatched. CDR3 DNA sequence: TGTGCCAGCAGCCCCGCCCCGGGGGGGTACGAGCAGTACTTC. Translating it yields CASSPAPGGYEQYF.

J is TRBJ2-5 and V is TRBV5-1, with 9 bases lining up with TRBD1. Germline V gene sequence: CDR1 SGHRS, CDR2 YFSETQ. The CDR3 consists of 16 residues. The J segment lost 5 bases and the V segment lost 0 bases, leaving 8 bases of the junction unmatched. This chain's CDR3 is CASSLAVGTGSETQYF. The CDR3 coding sequence is TGCGCCAGCAGCTTGGCGGTTGGGACAGGGTCCGAGACCCAGTACTTC.

The chain has TRBV5-4 and TRBJ2-7; TRBD1 matches 7 bases. The CDR3 loop spans 15 amino acids. Germline lookup yields CDR1 SGHNT and CDR2 YYREEE (reference sequence). V gave up 2 bases and J gave up 0 bases; unmatched junction bases: 5. CDR3 sequence reads: CASSFKQGFSYEQYF. DNA of the CDR3: TGTGCCAGCAGCTTTAAACAGGGGTTCTCCTACGAGCAGTACTTC.

The chain employs TRBV5-4 and TRBJ1-2; TRBD1 agrees at 7 bases. V trimming: 4 bases; J trimming: 8 bases; junction bases outside the gene matches: 8. The CDR3 totals 13 residues. Germline V lookup: CDR1 SGHNT, CDR2 YYREEE (reference sequence). CDR3 amino acids: CASSPRQGGGYTF. The CDR3 nucleotides read TGTGCCAGCAGCCCTCGACAGGGTGGCGGCTACACCTTC.

The genes are TRBV5-4 and TRBJ2-3; unclear D gene. The germline V and J ends were trimmed by 2 bases and 1 base, with 5 bases remaining between them. Germline values: CDR1 SGHNT, CDR2 YYREEE (reference sequence). The CDR3 is 13 amino acids. This CDR3 reads CASSFPGTDTQYF. Written as DNA, the CDR3 is TGTGCCAGCAGCTTTCCCGGCACAGATACGCAGTATTTT.

The J gene is TRBJ1-3, the V gene TRBV5-1; no clear D. The ends were cut back, 0 bases at V and 0 bases at J, with 10 bases in the middle. Germline V gives CDR1 SGHRS, CDR2 YFSETQ. This CDR3 spans 16 amino acids. CDR3 sequence: CASSLGTHRSGNTIYF. The CDR3 DNA sequence: TGCGCCAGCAGCTTGGGAACACACCGCTCTGGAAACACCATATATTTT. The entire variable domain, with the rest obtained from reference TRBV5-1 and TRBJ1-3, is as follows: KAGVTQTPRYLIKTRGQQVTLSCSPISGHRSVSWYQQTPGQGLQFLFEYFSETQRNKGNFPGRFSGRQFSNSRSEMNVSTLELGDSALYLCASSLGTHRSGNTIYFGEGSWLTVV.

This rearrangement joins TRBV5-1 to TRBJ2-5; TRBD2 matches at 9 bases. The DNA end is more similar to TRBJ2-7, so the J call may be wrong. Germline CDR1 SGHRS, CDR2 YFSETQ. The CDR3 is 14 residues long. The CDR3 DNA follows: TGCGCCAGCAGCTTGTCGGCTAGCGGGGACGAGCAGTACTTC. It codes for CASSLSASGDEQYF.

This sequence joins TRBV6-7 and TRBJ1-1; 7 bases are shared with TRBD1. TRBV6-7 counts as an open reading frame of uncertain function. This CDR3 is built from 14 residues. The junction had 4 bases not matched to a gene; V was cut back by 2 bases and J by 4 bases. The CDR3 loop reads CASSYRGQSTEAFF. The CDR3 region has the DNA TGTGCCAGCAGTTACCGGGGACAGAGCACTGAAGCTTTCTTT.

The chain carries TRBV6-1 and TRBJ1-2; no definite D call. The V gene lost 7 bases and the J gene lost 4 bases, with 19 bases spanning the gap. The germline gives CDR1 MNHNS, CDR2 SASEGT. The CDR3 is 15 amino acids. CDR3 sequence: CASTRTGRMRYGYTF. The CDR3 coding sequence is TGTGCCAGCACTCGAACCGGCAGGATGCGCTATGGCTACACCTTC.

The genes are TRBV6-5 and TRBJ2-2, with 8 bases identical to TRBD2. Germline V gene lookup returns CDR1 MNHEY and CDR2 SVGAGI. The CDR3 is made up of 13 amino acids. Trimming at V came to 8 bases and at J to 9 bases, leaving 8 bases not matched to a gene. The CDR3 is CASSTGGIRELFF. The CDR3, as DNA: TGTGCCAGCTCCACGGGGGGGATCAGGGAGCTGTTTTTT.

This clone turned up a few times. The rearrangement joins TRBV19 to TRBJ2-1; 9 nucleotides align to TRBD2. Germline V gene lookup returns CDR1 LNHDA and CDR2 SQIVND (reference sequence). The V segment lost 4 bases and the J segment 10 bases; nucleotides outside the gene matches: 14. The CDR3 length is 16 residues. The chain's CDR3 is CASSTRTSESWREQFF. CDR3 sequence (DNA): TGTGCCAGTAGTACGAGGACTAGCGAGAGTTGGAGGGAGCAGTTCTTC.

The rearrangement joins TRBV30 to TRBJ1-3; 8 bases fit TRBD1. The germline CDR1 and CDR2 sequences are GTSNPN and SVGIG (reference sequence). There are 13 residues in the CDR3. The V gene end was trimmed by 8 bases and the J gene end by 4 bases; junction bases not matched to a gene: 7. The DNA for the CDR3 is TGTGCCGGGGCGACAGGGGCCGGAAACACCATATATTTT. Translated, it gives CAGATGAGNTIYF.

V and J are TRBV6-5 and TRBJ1-5, with D possibly being TRBD1 (5 bases). CDR1 is MNHEY, CDR2 SVGAGI, per germline. Trimming took off 2 bases at V and 4 bases at J, with 9 bases between the two ends. The CDR3 loop spans 14 amino acids. This CDR3 reads CASSYHRQNQPQHF. CDR3 nucleotides: TGTGCCAGCAGTTACCACAGGCAAAATCAGCCCCAGCATTTT.

The chain is built from TRBV10-2 and TRBJ2-1; 14 nucleotides line up with TRBD2. Germline V CDR1 and CDR2: WSHSY, SAAADI. V gave up 6 bases and J gave up 8 bases; unmatched junction bases: 9. The CDR3 is made up of 16 amino acids. CDR3: CASRGTSGGLRDEQFF. The CDR3 DNA is TGCGCCAGCAGAGGGACTAGCGGGGGCCTCAGGGATGAGCAGTTCTTC.

This chain connects TRBV2 to TRBJ1-6; 7 positions agree with TRBD1. The V segment lost 11 bases and the J segment 14 bases; nucleotides outside the gene matches: 15. Germline CDR1 is SNHLY and CDR2 is FYNNEI. The CDR3 length is 13 residues. CDR3 bases: TGTGCCGGCACAGGGGCCTCAAAAGGGGCCCTCCACTTT. Amino acids: CAGTGASKGALHF. Combining the CDR3 with reference TRBV2 and TRBJ1-6 gives the whole variable domain EPEVTQTPSHQVTQMGQEVILRCVPISNHLYFYWYRQILGQKVEFLVSFYNNEISEKSEIFDDQFSVERPDGSNFTLKIRSTKLEDSAMYFCAGTGASKGALHFGNGTRLTVT.

The genes are TRBV4-1 and TRBJ2-7, with D possibly TRBD1 on 6 matching bases. The CDR3 runs 15 residues. Germline V gives CDR1 MGHRA, CDR2 YSYEKL. Trimming removed 1 base at V and 1 base at J, with 11 bases between. CDR3 residues: CASSQGRQVSYEQYF. CDR3 DNA: TGCGCCAGCAGCCAAGGGCGACAGGTTTCCTACGAGCAGTACTTC.

J is TRBJ2-5 and V is TRBV13, with D possibly TRBD2 on 5 matching bases. V lost 4 bases, J lost 7 bases, and 10 bases lay in between. From germline, CDR1 is PRHDT and CDR2 FYEKMQ (reference sequence). The CDR3 spans 12 residues. As DNA, the CDR3 is TGTGCCAGCAGCTCGACCGGGGTGACCCAGTACTTC. Translation gives CASSSTGVTQYF.

V usage is TRBV10-1 and J usage is TRBJ2-2; weak D call: TRBD1 (7 bases). Trimming removed 10 bases from V and 0 bases from J, with 15 bases in between. CDR1 and CDR2 (germline): WNHNN, SYGVQD (reference sequence). CDR3 size: 15 residues. CDR3 residues: CATAGGNSNTGELFF. CDR3 DNA: TGCGCCACCGCAGGGGGGAATTCGAACACCGGGGAGCTGTTTTTT.

The rearrangement joins TRBV30 to TRBJ1-6; a weak D match, TRBD1 (6 bases). The germline gives CDR1 GTSNPN, CDR2 SVGIG (reference sequence). CDR3 length: 13 residues. The V gene lost 4 bases and the J gene lost 8 bases, with 12 bases spanning the gap. In DNA, the CDR3 is TGTGCCTGGAATTGGGGGCTGGATTCACCCCTCCACTTT. This translates into CAWNWGLDSPLHF.